This T cell receptor (beta chain) emerged from a study of T cell repertoires in cytomegalovirus infection. In the study overall: Through public TCR beta signatures, both CMV infection and matching HLA type were indicated. Findings of the study overall: CMV-specific TCR beta clonotypes restricted by HLA-C dominated the ex vivo response.

To note about this clonotype: The antigen is undetermined.

The CDR3 sequence is 17 residues long. With 6 bases clipped from V and 1 base from J, the junction kept 9 bases outside the gene matches. From germline, CDR1 is MDHEN and CDR2 SYDVKM. TCRdb re-called the reads through MiXCR, storing one row per CDR3 protein. The sample lists roughly 340,000 distinct CDR3 sequences, 25% to 35% seen once, with roughly 20% in the top ten. This chain connects TRBV28 to TRBJ2-6, with 7 nucleotides matching TRBD1. The clonotype comes from a human donor in good health (CMV status not recorded). Some clones in this sample may be carry-over from other donors' samples. Material: cultured PBMCs, obtained from culture after CMV antigen stimulation. The CDR3: CASSDRVRPSGANVLTF. In DNA, the CDR3 is TGTGCCAGCAGCGACAGGGTCCGGCCTTCTGGGGCCAACGTCCTGACTTTC.